One TCR beta chain is described in this entry. It was from whole blood, with no T cell sorting, that total RNA was isolated. TCRdb re-analyzed the 5' RACE reads; it lists each CDR3 protein once, without DNA. The sample holds over 110,000 distinct CDR3 sequences. This entry is derived from a study of monozygotic twins with inflammatory bowel disease. CDR3 length: 15 amino acids. CDR1 is MGHRA and CDR2 is YSYEKL in the germline V gene. This receptor was obtained from a human donor with ulcerative colitis or Crohn's disease, or a healthy co-twin of an affected twin (not recorded which). The specimen was blood. The genes are TRBV4-1 and TRBJ2-1; as DNA is missing, the TRBD1 call by TCRdb cannot be tested. CDR3 sequence: CASRLTGTAYNEQFF.